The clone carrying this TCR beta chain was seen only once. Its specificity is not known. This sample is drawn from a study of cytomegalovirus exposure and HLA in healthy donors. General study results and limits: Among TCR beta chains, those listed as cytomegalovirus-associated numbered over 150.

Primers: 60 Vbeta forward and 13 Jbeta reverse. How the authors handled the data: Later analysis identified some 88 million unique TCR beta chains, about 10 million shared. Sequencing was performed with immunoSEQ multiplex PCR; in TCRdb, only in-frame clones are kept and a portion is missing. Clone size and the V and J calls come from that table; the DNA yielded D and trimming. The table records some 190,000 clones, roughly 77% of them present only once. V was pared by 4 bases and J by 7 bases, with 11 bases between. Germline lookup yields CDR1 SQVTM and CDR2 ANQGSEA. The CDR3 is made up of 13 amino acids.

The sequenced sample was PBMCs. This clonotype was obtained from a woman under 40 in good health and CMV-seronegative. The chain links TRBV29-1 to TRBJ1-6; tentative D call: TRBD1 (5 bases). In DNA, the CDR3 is TGCAGCGTTGTGGGCAGGGTAAATTCACCCCTCCACTTT. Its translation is CSVVGRVNSPLHF.